The present entry profiles one T cell receptor (beta chain) with its context. Its matching antigen is unknown. These data originate in a study of shared clonotypes between healthy human individuals. The naive CD8 fraction comprised CD45RO-negative cells positively selected for CCR7 and excluded terminally differentiated effector memory CD45RA+ cells. Genomic DNA from each subset was divided evenly over several immunoSEQ plates. Method: immunoSEQ multiplex PCR; TCRdb's copy keeps in-frame clones and lacks some. The data contain millions of clones, approximately 94% of them singletons. This CDR3 is built from 15 residues. Trimming removed 4 bases at V and 0 bases at J, with 14 bases between. In germline, CDR1 is SGDLS, CDR2 YYNGEE. Regarding the study as a whole: Larger richness was generally estimated for naive than memory subsets.

V and J are TRBV9 and TRBJ2-7, with D possibly TRBD2 on 6 matching bases. The receptor's source is a man between 18 and 29 years old in good health. What was sequenced was naive CD8+ T cells sorted from blood. The CDR3 nucleotides are TGTGCCAGCAGCCCCGGCGGGATCGGCTCCTACGAGCAGTACTTC. Translated: CASSPGGIGSYEQYF.